This entry lists 29 T cell receptor beta chains sequenced from one sample in a study of siplizumab effects on memory and regulatory T cells. Clones were sequenced by immunoSEQ multiplex PCR, and TCRdb holds only the in-frame ones, with some missing. Altogether approximately 60,000 clones are present, approximately 96% being singletons, with the ten largest covering about 0.1%. The material sequenced was naive CD8+ T cells sorted from blood. Every receptor here comes from a human donor in good health.

The J gene is TRBJ2-2, the V gene TRBV27; D possibly corresponds to TRBD2 (6 bases). Trimming pared 5 bases from V and 6 bases from J, leaving 7 bases between. Germline CDR1 is MNHEY and CDR2 is SMNVEV (reference sequence). CDR3 size: 12 residues. The CDR3 sequence: CASSIAAGELFF. As DNA, the CDR3 is TGTGCCAGCAGTATAGCGGCCGGGGAGCTGTTTTTT.

The CDR3 nucleotides read TGCGCCAGCAGCCAAGTGGGGGTATCCACTGAAGCTTTCTTT. This gives the protein CASSQVGVSTEAFF. The rearrangement links TRBV4-1 to TRBJ1-1, with D possibly TRBD1 on 5 matching bases. The CDR3 covers 14 residues. Germline CDR1 and CDR2: MGHRA and YSYEKL. V shed 1 base and J shed 4 bases, with 10 bases lying between them.

The CDR3 loop is CASRSGTHYEQYF. CDR3 bases: TGTGCCAGCAGGTCCGGGACACACTACGAGCAGTACTTC. This chain uses TRBV5-6 with TRBJ2-7; D perhaps matches TRBD1 (6 bases). Germline CDR1 reads SGHDT; CDR2 reads YYEEEE. The CDR3 covers 13 residues. The V end lost 5 bases, the J end lost 3 bases, and 12 bases lay between the germline ends.

This clone was detected once. V and J are TRBV6-5 and TRBJ1-3; TRBD1 matches at 9 bases. The J segment lost 8 bases and the V segment lost 0 bases, leaving 2 bases of the junction unmatched. Per the germline V gene, CDR1 is MNHEY and CDR2 is SVGAGI. The CDR3 sequence is 14 residues long. The CDR3 DNA follows: TGTGCCAGCAGTTACTCGGACAGGGGAGACACCATATATTTT. As protein: CASSYSDRGDTIYF.

The genes are TRBV5-6 and TRBJ2-2; D ambiguous. CDR1 is SGHDT and CDR2 is YYEEEE in the germline V gene. This CDR3 spans 12 amino acids. Deletions cut 5 bases from V and 5 bases from J, with 7 bases between. CDR3 DNA sequence: TGTGCCAGCAGGTTCGGGACCGGGGAGCTGTTTTTT. It specifies CASRFGTGELFF. Full variable domain (missing parts from reference TRBV5-6 and TRBJ2-2): DAGVTQSPTHLIKTRGQQVTLRCSPKSGHDTVSWYQQALGQGPQFIFQYYEEEERQRGNFPDRFSGHQFPNYSSELNVNALLLGDSALYLCASRFGTGELFFGEGSRLTVL.

This CDR3 is CASSVGQALTYEQYF. The CDR3, as DNA: TGTGCCAGCAGCGTAGGACAGGCCTTGACCTACGAGCAGTACTTC. The V and J genes are TRBV9 and TRBJ2-7; D is perhaps TRBD1 (6 bases). V lost 0 bases and J 2 bases, leaving 12 bases between the germline ends. CDR1 SGDLS and CDR2 YYNGEE come from the germline V gene. This CDR3 comprises 15 residues.

A word on this clone: Sequence at one end of the junction differs from germline and may be a read error. The chain has TRBV13 and TRBJ2-2; possibly TRBD2 for D (6 bases). CDR1 and CDR2 from the germline V gene are PRHDT and FYEKMQ (reference sequence). There are 14 residues in the CDR3. Written as DNA, the CDR3 is TGTGCCAGCAGCGGACGGGGGACGTCCGGAGAGCTGTTTTTT. Translating gives CASSGRGTSGELFF.

CDR3 in DNA: TGTGCCAGCAGTTCCGGGACCGCACCCTACGAGCAGTACTTC. Protein sequence: CASSSGTAPYEQYF. The chain links TRBV27 to TRBJ2-7; D possibly uses TRBD1 or TRBD2 (5 bases each). CDR1 and CDR2 from the germline V gene are MNHEY and SMNVEV (reference sequence). With 4 bases removed from V and 2 bases from J, the gap between germline ends came to 12 bases. The CDR3 totals 14 residues.

The V call is TRBV11-3, the J call TRBJ1-2; D gene uncertain. Germline V lookup: CDR1 SGHNT, CDR2 YENEEA. Trimming left V 0 bases short and J 5 bases short, with 10 bases between. This CDR3 has 14 residues. CDR3 region: CASSLDRADYGYTF. DNA for the CDR3: TGTGCCAGCAGCTTAGACCGGGCAGATTATGGCTACACCTTC.

The CDR3 region is CASSYGVNQPQHF. The CDR3 coding sequence is TGTGCCAGCAGTTACGGGGTCAATCAGCCCCAGCATTTT. The genes are TRBV6-6 and TRBJ1-5, with D unclear. V was pared by 2 bases and J by 3 bases, with 5 bases between. Per germline, CDR1 MNHNY and CDR2 SVGAGI (reference sequence). CDR3 size: 13 residues.

This clone has just a few counts. The J gene is TRBJ1-1, the V gene TRBV2; 7 nucleotides align to TRBD1. The CDR3 consists of 13 residues. Germline trimming cut 1 base from V and 5 bases from J; bases unmatched to any gene: 1. Germline loops: CDR1 SNHLY, CDR2 FYNNEI. CDR3 DNA: TGTGCCAGCAGTGAAGGGACAGGAACTGAAGCTTTCTTT. The encoded protein is CASSEGTGTEAFF.

The chain employs TRBV9 and TRBJ2-1, with D tentatively TRBD2 (6 bases). The CDR3 runs to 13 residues. The V and J ends lost 7 bases and 4 bases respectively, with 12 bases between them. The germline V gene encodes CDR1 SGDLS and CDR2 YYNGEE. The CDR3 reads CASGASEYNEQFF. For the CDR3, the DNA is TGTGCCAGCGGGGCTAGCGAGTACAATGAGCAGTTCTTC.

This clone has only one observation. This sequence joins TRBV19 and TRBJ1-5; TRBD1 agrees at 8 bases. Germline trimming cut 6 bases from V and 1 base from J; bases unmatched to any gene: 8. Germline V gives CDR1 LNHDA, CDR2 SQIVND (reference sequence). The CDR3 has 16 amino acids. The CDR3 nucleotides are TGTGCCAGTAGCCTAGGACAGGGACTAAGCAATCAGCCCCAGCATTTT. It translates to CASSLGQGLSNQPQHF.

The genes are TRBV6-5 and TRBJ1-1, with 11 bases that match TRBD1. The CDR3 covers 12 residues. Germline V gives CDR1 MNHEY, CDR2 SVGAGI. After removal of 8 bases from V and 5 bases from J, the junction contained 1 base not matched to a gene. The CDR3: CASGTGGTEAFF. The CDR3, as DNA: TGTGCCAGCGGGACAGGGGGGACTGAAGCTTTCTTT.

J is TRBJ2-2 and V is TRBV7-8; 10 nucleotides line up with TRBD2. This CDR3 spans 18 amino acids. With V trimmed by 4 bases and J by 2 bases, 10 bases remained unmatched. Germline-derived CDR1 and CDR2 are SGHVS and FQNEAQ. CDR3 residues: CASSSEASGGPNTGELFF. The CDR3 nucleotides read TGTGCCAGCAGCTCAGAGGCTAGCGGGGGCCCAAACACCGGGGAGCTGTTTTTT.

The V and J genes are TRBV4-1 and TRBJ2-7; TRBD1 agrees at 7 bases. J was trimmed by 1 base and V by 3 bases; bases with no gene match: 9. Per germline, CDR1 MGHRA and CDR2 YSYEKL. The CDR3 extends over 16 amino acids. CDR3 sequence: CASSQGSKGQSYEQYF. The CDR3 DNA reads as TGCGCCAGCAGCCAGGGGAGTAAGGGACAGTCCTACGAGCAGTACTTC.

The gene calls are TRBV29-1 and TRBJ2-1, with 7 bases lining up with TRBD1. The CDR3 runs 14 residues. Germline assignment: CDR1 SQVTM and CDR2 ANQGSEA. V lost 7 bases, J lost 7 bases, and 13 bases stayed unmatched. CDR3 coding DNA: TGCAGCGCCCCAGTAGGGACAGCAAGAAATGAGCAGTTCTTC. Its translation: CSAPVGTARNEQFF.

This sequence joins TRBV27 and TRBJ2-4; a weak D match, TRBD1 (6 bases). Trimming left V 5 bases short and J 11 bases short, with 19 bases between. The CDR3 loop spans 14 amino acids. The V gene's germline CDR1 is MNHEY and CDR2 SMNVEV (reference sequence). The CDR3 region has the DNA TGTGCCAGCAGTCTCCCGGACAGCCAGGGGTTTCAGTACTTC. It yields the protein CASSLPDSQGFQYF.

This chain joins TRBV25-1 and TRBJ1-6; 9 bases are shared with TRBD1. V dropped 5 bases and J dropped 16; count of bases not matched to a gene: 18. The CDR3 length is 16 residues. The germline V gene has CDR1 MGHDK and CDR2 SYGVNS. For the CDR3, the DNA is TGTGCCAGCAGTCCAAAATCCGGGACAGGGCCCACGGGACTCCACTTT. Encoded protein: CASSPKSGTGPTGLHF. The variable domain in full, with the rest retrieved from reference TRBV25-1 and TRBJ1-6, is EADIYQTPRYLVIGTGKKITLECSQTMGHDKMYWYQQDPGMELHLIHYSYGVNSTEKGDLSSESTVSRIRTEHFPLTLESARPSHTSQYLCASSPKSGTGPTGLHFGNGTRLTVT.

The V and J genes are TRBV5-1 and TRBJ2-7, with 8 bases identical to TRBD1. Germline-derived CDR1 and CDR2 are SGHRS and YFSETQ. V shed 4 bases and J 4 bases; nucleotides not matched to a gene: 7. There are 14 residues in the CDR3. CDR3 in amino acids: CASSTGTGGYEQYF. CDR3 sequence (DNA): TGCGCCAGCAGCACGGGGACAGGAGGTTACGAGCAGTACTTC.

CDR3 DNA: TGCGCCAGCAGTGAGGCGGGAGTGTACAATGAGCAGTTCTTC. Its translation is CASSEAGVYNEQFF. The gene calls are TRBV10-2 and TRBJ2-1; 7 bases agree with TRBD2. The germline V gene encodes CDR1 WSHSY and CDR2 SAAADI. Trimming removed 2 bases from V and 4 bases from J; junction bases left unmatched: 2. The CDR3 covers 14 residues.

The chain links TRBV4-1 to TRBJ1-4, with 7 nucleotides matching TRBD1. The CDR3 is made up of 18 amino acids. Germline CDR1 is MGHRA and CDR2 is YSYEKL. Trimming took 0 bases from V and 4 from J; bases not matched to a gene: 11. The CDR3 DNA sequence: TGCGCCAGCAGCCAAGAGGGACAGCTGGACTACTTTAATGAAAAACTGTTTTTT. It specifies CASSQEGQLDYFNEKLFF.

The genes are TRBV29-1 and TRBJ2-2; D is perhaps TRBD2 (7 bases). Germline lookup yields CDR1 SQVTM and CDR2 ANQGSEA. V gave up 4 bases and J gave up 2 bases, with 11 bases separating them. The CDR3 extends over 14 amino acids. CDR3 sequence: CSVVGGPNTGELFF. The CDR3 DNA follows: TGCAGCGTTGTCGGGGGGCCCAACACCGGGGAGCTGTTTTTT.

The gene calls are TRBV4-2 and TRBJ2-1, with D hard to call. The CDR3 totals 15 residues. In germline, CDR1 is LGHNA, CDR2 YNFKEQ. The V and J ends lost 3 bases and 3 bases respectively, with 12 bases between them. Here the CDR3 reads CASSHGPPLYNEQFF. The CDR3 DNA sequence: TGTGCCAGCAGCCACGGACCACCCCTCTACAATGAGCAGTTCTTC.

In this sample, this clone turned up once. This specimen includes other DNA sequences encoding the same CDR3. This chain joins TRBV9 and TRBJ2-3; D remains ambiguous. With 0 bases removed from V and 6 bases from J, the gap between germline ends came to 5 bases. Germline CDR1 is SGDLS and CDR2 is YYNGEE. The CDR3 has 12 residues. The CDR3 DNA reads as TGTGCCAGCAGCGTAGGAGAGGATACGCAGTATTTT. Residues: CASSVGEDTQYF. The whole variable domain, remainder taken from reference TRBV9 and TRBJ2-3, is DSGVTQTPKHLITATGQRVTLRCSPRSGDLSVYWYQQSLDQGLQFLIQYYNGEERAKGNILERFSAQQFPDLHSELNLSSLELGDSALYFCASSVGEDTQYFGPGTRLTVL.

The chain links TRBV19 to TRBJ1-1; D uncertain. The length of the CDR3 is 12 residues. V lost 10 bases, J lost 1 base, and 10 bases lay in between. Germline V gene sequence: CDR1 LNHDA, CDR2 SQIVND (reference sequence). Written as DNA, the CDR3 is TGTGCCACGATTTTAGGGAACACTGAAGCTTTCTTT. It is translated as CATILGNTEAFF. Looking up the rest from reference TRBV19 and TRBJ1-1 gives the full variable domain: DGGITQSPKYLFRKEGQNVTLSCEQNLNHDAMYWYRQDPGQGLRLIYYSQIVNDFQKGDIAEGYSVSREKKESFPLTVTSAQKNPTAFYLCATILGNTEAFFGQGTRLTVV.

This sequence joins TRBV28 and TRBJ1-5, with D hard to call. This CDR3 spans 11 amino acids. Between the trimmed V and J ends, which lost 4 bases and 7 bases, there was a span of 5 bases. Germline loops: CDR1 MDHEN, CDR2 SYDVKM. CDR3 bases: TGTGCCAGCAGTTCCGTACAGCCCCAGCATTTT. The encoded protein is CASSSVQPQHF. Full variable domain (rest looked up from reference TRBV28 and TRBJ1-5): DVKVTQSSRYLVKRTGEKVFLECVQDMDHENMFWYRQDPGLGLRLIYFSYDVKMKEKGDIPEGYSVSREKKERFSLILESASTNQTSMYLCASSSVQPQHFGDGTRLSIL.

The V call is TRBV6-5, the J call TRBJ1-2; D is unclear. Trimming took off 0 bases at V and 4 bases at J, with 6 bases between the two ends. In germline, CDR1 is MNHEY, CDR2 SVGAGI. This CDR3 has 13 residues. CDR3 region: CASSYSNSYGYTF. CDR3 DNA sequence: TGTGCCAGCAGTTACTCGAACAGCTATGGCTACACCTTC.

The chain carries TRBV7-2 and TRBJ2-3; D gene unclear. Trimming pared 5 bases from V and 0 bases from J, leaving 9 bases between. The CDR3 has 14 residues. The germline CDR1 and CDR2 sequences are SGHTA and FQGNSA. CDR3 bases: TGTGCCAGCAGCCCCGGAATGAGCACAGATACGCAGTATTTT. Translation gives CASSPGMSTDTQYF. Looking up the rest from reference TRBV7-2 and TRBJ2-3 gives the full variable domain: GAGVSQSPSNKVTEKGKDVELRCDPISGHTALYWYRQSLGQGLEFLIYFQGNSAPDKSGLPSDRFSAERTGGSVSTLTIQRTQQEDSAVYLCASSPGMSTDTQYFGPGTRLTVL.